This record concerns one T cell receptor beta chain sequence. TCRdb re-called the 5' RACE reads and catalogs CDR3 proteins one per entry, DNA excluded. The record lists about 210,000 distinct CDR3 sequences, of which the ten most abundant hold 6% to 9%. This sample is part of a study of monozygotic twins with inflammatory bowel disease. Germline loops: CDR1 MNHNS, CDR2 SASEGT. The CDR3 runs 15 residues. This receptor was identified in a human donor with ulcerative colitis or Crohn's disease, or a healthy co-twin of an affected twin (not recorded which). The sample was blood. This rearrangement joins TRBV6-1 to TRBJ2-7; TCRdb's D call, TRBD2, is unchecked because there is no DNA. CDR3 in amino acids: CASREEGLAGNEQYF.